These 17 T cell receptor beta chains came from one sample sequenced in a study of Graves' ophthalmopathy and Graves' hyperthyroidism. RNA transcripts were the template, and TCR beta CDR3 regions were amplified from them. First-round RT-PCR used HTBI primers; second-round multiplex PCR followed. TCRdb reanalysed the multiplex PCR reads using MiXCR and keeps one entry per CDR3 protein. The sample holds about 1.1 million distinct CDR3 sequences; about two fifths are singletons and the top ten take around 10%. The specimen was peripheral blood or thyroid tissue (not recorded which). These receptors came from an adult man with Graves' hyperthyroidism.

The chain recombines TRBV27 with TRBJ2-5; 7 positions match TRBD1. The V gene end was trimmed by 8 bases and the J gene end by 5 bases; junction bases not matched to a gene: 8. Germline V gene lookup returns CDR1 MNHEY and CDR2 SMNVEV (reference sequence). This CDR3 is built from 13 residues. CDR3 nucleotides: TGTGCCAGCTCCGGACAGGAACTCGAGACCCAGTACTTC. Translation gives CASSGQELETQYF.

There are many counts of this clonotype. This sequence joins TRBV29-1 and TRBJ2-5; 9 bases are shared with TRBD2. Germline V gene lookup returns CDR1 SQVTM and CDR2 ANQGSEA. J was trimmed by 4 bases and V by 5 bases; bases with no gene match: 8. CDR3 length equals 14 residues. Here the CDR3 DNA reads TGCAGCGTTCTTGGCGGGGGGGTGGGAGAGACCCAGTACTTC. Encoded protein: CSVLGGGVGETQYF.

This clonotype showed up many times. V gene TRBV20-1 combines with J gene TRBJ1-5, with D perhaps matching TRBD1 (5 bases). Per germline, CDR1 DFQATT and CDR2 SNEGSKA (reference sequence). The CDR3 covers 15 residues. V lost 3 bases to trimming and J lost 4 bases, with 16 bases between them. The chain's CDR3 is CSARFPGSKNQPQHF. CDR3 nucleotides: TGCAGTGCTAGGTTCCCAGGGAGTAAAAATCAGCCCCAGCATTTT.

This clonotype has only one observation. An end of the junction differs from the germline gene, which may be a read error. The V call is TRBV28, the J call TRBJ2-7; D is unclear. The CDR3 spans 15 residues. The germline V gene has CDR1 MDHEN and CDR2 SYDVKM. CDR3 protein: CASSSPLGSSYEHYF. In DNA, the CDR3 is TGTGCCAGCAGTTCCCCCCTCGGGTCTTCCTACGAGCATTACTTC.

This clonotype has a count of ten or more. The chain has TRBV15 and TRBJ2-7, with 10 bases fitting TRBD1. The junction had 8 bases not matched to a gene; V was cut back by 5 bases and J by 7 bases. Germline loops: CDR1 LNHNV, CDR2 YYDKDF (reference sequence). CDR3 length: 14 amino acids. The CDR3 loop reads CATSADRGAREQYF. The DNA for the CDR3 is TGTGCCACCAGCGCGGACAGGGGGGCTCGTGAGCAGTACTTC.

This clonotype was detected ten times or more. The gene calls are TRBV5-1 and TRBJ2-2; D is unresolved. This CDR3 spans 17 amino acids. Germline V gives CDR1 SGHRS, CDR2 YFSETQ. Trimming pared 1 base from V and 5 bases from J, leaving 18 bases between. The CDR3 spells CASSLMSWVSRTGELFF. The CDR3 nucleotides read TGCGCCAGCAGCTTGATGTCTTGGGTTTCGAGGACCGGGGAGCTGTTTTTT.

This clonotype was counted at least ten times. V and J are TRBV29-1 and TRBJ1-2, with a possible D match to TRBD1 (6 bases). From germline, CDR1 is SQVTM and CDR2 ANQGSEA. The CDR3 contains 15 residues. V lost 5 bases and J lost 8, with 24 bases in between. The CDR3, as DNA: TGCAGCGTTCTCGAGGTGGTTTCAGGGGCTCAGGGCTACACCTTC. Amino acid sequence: CSVLEVVSGAQGYTF.

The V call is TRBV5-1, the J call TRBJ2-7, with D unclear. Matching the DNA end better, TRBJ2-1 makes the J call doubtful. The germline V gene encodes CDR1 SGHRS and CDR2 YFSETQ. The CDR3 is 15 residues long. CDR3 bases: TGCGCCAGCAGCTTGGAGGTGGCGAGCTTCAATGAGCAGTTCTTC. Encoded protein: CASSLEVASFNEQFF.

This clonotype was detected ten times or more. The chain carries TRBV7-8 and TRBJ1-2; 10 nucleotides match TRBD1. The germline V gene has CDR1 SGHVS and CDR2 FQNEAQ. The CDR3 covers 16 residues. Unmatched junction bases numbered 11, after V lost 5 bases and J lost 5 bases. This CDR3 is CASSPTRTGQGYGYTF. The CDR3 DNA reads TGTGCCAGCAGCCCGACACGTACGGGACAGGGGTATGGCTACACCTTC.

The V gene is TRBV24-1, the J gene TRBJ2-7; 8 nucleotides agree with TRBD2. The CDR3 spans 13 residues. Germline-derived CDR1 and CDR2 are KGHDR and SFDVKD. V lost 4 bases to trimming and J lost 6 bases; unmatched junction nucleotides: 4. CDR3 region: CATSDPGTSEQYF. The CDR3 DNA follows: TGTGCCACCAGTGACCCCGGGACTAGCGAGCAGTACTTC.

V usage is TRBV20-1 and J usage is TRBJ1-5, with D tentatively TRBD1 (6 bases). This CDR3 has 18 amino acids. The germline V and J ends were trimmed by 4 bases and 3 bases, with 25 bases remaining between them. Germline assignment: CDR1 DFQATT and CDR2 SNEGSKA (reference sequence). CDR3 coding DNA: TGCAGTGCTATCCCCGGGGCTGCCAGGGACAACTACAATCAGCCCCAGCATTTT. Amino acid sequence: CSAIPGAARDNYNQPQHF.

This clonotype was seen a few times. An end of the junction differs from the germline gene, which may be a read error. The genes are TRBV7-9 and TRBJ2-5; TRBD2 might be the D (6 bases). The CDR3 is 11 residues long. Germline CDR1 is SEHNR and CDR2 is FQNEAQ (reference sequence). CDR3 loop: CASSPGEPGHF. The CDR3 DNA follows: TGTGCCAGCAGCCCGGGGGAACCAGGGCACTTC.

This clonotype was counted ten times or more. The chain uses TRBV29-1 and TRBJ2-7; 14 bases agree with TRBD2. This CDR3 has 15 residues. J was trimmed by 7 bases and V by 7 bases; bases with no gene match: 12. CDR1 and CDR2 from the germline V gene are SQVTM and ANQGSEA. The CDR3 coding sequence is TGCAGCGGTTACCACTCGGGACTAGCGGGAGAAGAGCAGTACTTC. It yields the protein CSGYHSGLAGEEQYF.

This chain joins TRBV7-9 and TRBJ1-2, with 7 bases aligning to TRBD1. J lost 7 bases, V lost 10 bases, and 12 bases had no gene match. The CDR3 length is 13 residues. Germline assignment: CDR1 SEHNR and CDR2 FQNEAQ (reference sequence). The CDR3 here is CATLGGGSSGYTF. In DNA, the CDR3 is TGTGCCACCTTAGGGGGCGGGTCGAGTGGCTACACCTTC.

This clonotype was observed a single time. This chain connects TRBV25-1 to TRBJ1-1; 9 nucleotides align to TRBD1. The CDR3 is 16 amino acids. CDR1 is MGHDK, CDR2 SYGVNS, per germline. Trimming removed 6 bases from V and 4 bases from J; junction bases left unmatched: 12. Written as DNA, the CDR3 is TGTGCCAGCAGCCCCGGACAGGGGTCCGTTTCCACTGAAGCTTTCTTT. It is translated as CASSPGQGSVSTEAFF.

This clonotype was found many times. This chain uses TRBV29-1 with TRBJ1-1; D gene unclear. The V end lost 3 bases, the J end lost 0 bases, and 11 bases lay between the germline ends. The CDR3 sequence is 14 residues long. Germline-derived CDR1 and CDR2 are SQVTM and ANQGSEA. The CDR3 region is CSVENRAMNTEAFF. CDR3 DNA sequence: TGCAGCGTTGAGAATAGAGCCATGAACACTGAAGCTTTCTTT.

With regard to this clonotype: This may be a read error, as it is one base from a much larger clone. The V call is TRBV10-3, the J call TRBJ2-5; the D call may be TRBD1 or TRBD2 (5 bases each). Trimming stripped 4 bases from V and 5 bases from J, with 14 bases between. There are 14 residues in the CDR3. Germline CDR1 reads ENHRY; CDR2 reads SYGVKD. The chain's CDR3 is CAISGRGSAETQYF. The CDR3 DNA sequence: TGTGCCATCAGTGGAAGGGGTAGCGCGGAGACCCAGTACTTC.